A single sample is the source of the 3 T cell receptor beta chains below, sequenced in a study of shared clonotypes between healthy human individuals. Libraries were prepared by immunoSEQ multiplex PCR; TCRdb keeps only in-frame clonotypes and omits some of them. The profile shows approximately 1.5 million clones, 98% of them singletons. Source material: naive CD4+ T cells sorted from blood. Subset here: CD45RA+ positively selected. All receptors derive from a man aged 25-40 years in good health.

About this clone itself: The germline gene is not matched at one end of the junction; a read error may be the cause. The chain combines TRBV7-7 with TRBJ2-5; 8 bases match TRBD1. The CDR3 length is 15 residues. Germline CDR1 SSHAT, CDR2 FNYEAQ (reference sequence). This CDR3 is CASSSGDRQQETQYF. CDR3 in DNA: TGTGCTAGCAGCTCAGGGGACAGGCAACAAGAGACCCAGTACTTC.

The chain combines TRBV5-1 with TRBJ2-3; a possible D gene is TRBD2 (6 bases). V lost 2 bases to trimming and J lost 1 base, with 11 bases between them. The germline V gene encodes CDR1 SGHRS and CDR2 YFSETQ. This CDR3 is built from 15 residues. The CDR3 DNA reads as TGCGCCAGCAGCTTAGGAATAGCGGGCACAGATACGCAGTATTTT. Its protein is CASSLGIAGTDTQYF.

This clone was seen only once. The chain combines TRBV6-6 with TRBJ1-2, with a possible D match to TRBD1 (5 bases). The CDR3 has 12 residues. The V end lost 10 bases, the J end lost 2 bases, and 11 bases lay between the germline ends. Per germline, CDR1 MNHNY and CDR2 SVGAGI (reference sequence). The CDR3 spells CATGGPNYGYTF. For the CDR3, the DNA is TGTGCCACCGGGGGACCCAACTATGGCTACACCTTC.